This TCR beta chain was sequenced during a study of T-cell memory formation after mild COVID-19. Worth noting for this clonotype: Its antigen is unidentified.

After 5'RACE with constant-segment primers, TCR alpha and TCR beta cDNA libraries carrying sample barcodes and UMIs were obtained. In TCRdb, the 5' RACE reads were re-called with MiXCR into one record per CDR3 protein. The table has around 250,000 distinct CDR3 sequences, 15% seen once. V was cut by 6 bases and J by 6 bases, with 18 bases left in between. Germline loops: CDR1 MNHEY, CDR2 SMNVEV (reference sequence). This CDR3 contains 14 residues. Whole-study results and caveats: Memory from before infection featured some responding clones, which suggests cross-reactive memory joined. CD8+ contracting clones occupied EMRA, while CD4+ ones occupied mainly CM and EM. Confirmation was lacking for SARS-CoV-2 specificity of second-wave clones that peaked on day 37.

Sequencing was done on a sample of PBMCs or a T cell subset sorted from them (not recorded which). This chain connects TRBV27 to TRBJ2-7, with TRBD2 as a possible D gene (5 bases). The sequence was collected from an adult woman who had mild COVID-19 (a few samples of this study predate the infection). Cell type and time point are not known. The CDR3 reads CASSPGLAVPEQYF. As DNA, the CDR3 is TGTGCCAGCAGCCCCGGGCTAGCAGTACCCGAGCAGTACTTC.